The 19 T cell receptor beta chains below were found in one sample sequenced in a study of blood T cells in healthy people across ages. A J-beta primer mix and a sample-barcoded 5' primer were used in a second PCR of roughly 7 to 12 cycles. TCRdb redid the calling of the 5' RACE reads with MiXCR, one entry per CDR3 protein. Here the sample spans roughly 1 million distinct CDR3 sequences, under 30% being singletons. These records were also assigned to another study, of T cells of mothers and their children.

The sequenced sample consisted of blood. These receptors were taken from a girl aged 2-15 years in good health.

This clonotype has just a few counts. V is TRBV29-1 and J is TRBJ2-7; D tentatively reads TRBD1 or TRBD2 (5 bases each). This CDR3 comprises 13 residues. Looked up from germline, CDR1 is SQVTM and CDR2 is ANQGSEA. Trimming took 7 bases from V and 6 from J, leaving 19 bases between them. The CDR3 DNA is TGCAGCGCTCAGATTCGAAGGGACGGCGAGCAGTACTTC. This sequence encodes CSAQIRRDGEQYF.

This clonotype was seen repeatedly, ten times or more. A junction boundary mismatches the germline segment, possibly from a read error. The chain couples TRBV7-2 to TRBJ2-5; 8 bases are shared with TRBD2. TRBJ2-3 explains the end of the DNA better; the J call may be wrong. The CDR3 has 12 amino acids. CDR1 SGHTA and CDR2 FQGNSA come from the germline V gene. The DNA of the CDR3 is TGCGCCAGCAGCTTTAGCGGGGAGACGCAGTATTTT. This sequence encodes CASSFSGETQYF.

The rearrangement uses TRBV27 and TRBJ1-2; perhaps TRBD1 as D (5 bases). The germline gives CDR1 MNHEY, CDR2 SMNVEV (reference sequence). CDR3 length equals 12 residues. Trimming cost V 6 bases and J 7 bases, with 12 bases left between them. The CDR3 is CASRASGFGYTF. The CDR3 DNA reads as TGTGCCAGCAGGGCCTCAGGGTTTGGCTACACCTTC.

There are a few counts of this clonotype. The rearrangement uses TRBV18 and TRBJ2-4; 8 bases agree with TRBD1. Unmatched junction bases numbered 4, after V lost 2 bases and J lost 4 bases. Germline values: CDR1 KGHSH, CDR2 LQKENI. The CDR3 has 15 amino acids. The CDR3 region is CASSPAGTGKNIQYF. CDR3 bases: TGTGCCAGCTCACCAGCCGGGACAGGAAAAAACATTCAGTACTTC.

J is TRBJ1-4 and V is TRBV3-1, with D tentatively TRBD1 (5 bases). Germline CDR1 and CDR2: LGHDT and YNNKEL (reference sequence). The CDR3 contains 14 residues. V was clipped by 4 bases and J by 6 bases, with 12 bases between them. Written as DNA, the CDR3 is TGTGCCAGCAGCCCCGGGACTCGAGATGAAAAACTGTTTTTT. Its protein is CASSPGTRDEKLFF.

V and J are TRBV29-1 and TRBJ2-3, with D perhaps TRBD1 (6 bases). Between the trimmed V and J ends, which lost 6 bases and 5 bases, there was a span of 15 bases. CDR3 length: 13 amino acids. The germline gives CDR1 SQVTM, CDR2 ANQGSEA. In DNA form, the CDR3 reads TGCAGCGTCCCGGGGCAGGGGATAGATACGCAGTATTTT. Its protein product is CSVPGQGIDTQYF.

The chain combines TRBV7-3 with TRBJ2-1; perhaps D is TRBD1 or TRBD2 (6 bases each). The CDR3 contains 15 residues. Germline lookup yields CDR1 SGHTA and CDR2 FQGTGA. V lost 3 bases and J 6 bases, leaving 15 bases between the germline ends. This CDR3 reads CASSFTSGGGNEQFF. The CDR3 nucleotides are TGTGCCAGCAGCTTTACGTCAGGAGGGGGCAATGAGCAGTTCTTC. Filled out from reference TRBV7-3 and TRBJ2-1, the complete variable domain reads GAGVSQTPSNKVTEKGKYVELRCDPISGHTALYWYRQSLGQGPEFLIYFQGTGAADDSGLPNDRFFAVRPEGSVSTLKIQRTERGDSAVYLCASSFTSGGGNEQFFGPGTRLTVL.

DNA of the CDR3: TGTGCCAGCACTCGGACTAGCGGTTTCAATGAGCAGTTCTTC. Protein sequence: CASTRTSGFNEQFF. The chain is built from TRBV12-3 or TRBV12-4 and TRBJ2-1; 10 bases line up with TRBD2. Losses at the gene ends were 7 bases for V and 6 bases for J; bases not matched to a gene: 6. The CDR3 is 14 residues long.

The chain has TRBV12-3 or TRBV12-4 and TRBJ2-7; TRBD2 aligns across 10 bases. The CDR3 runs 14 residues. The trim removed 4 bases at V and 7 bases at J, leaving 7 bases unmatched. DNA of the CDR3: TGTGCCAGCAGTTCCGGACTAGCGGTAAGGGAGCAGTACTTC. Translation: CASSSGLAVREQYF.

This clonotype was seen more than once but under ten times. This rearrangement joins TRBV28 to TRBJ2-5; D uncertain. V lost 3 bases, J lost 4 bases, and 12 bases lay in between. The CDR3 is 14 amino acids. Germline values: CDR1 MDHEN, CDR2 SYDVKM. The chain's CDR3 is CASSFPPERETQYF. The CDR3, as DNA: TGTGCCAGCAGTTTTCCCCCCGAAAGAGAGACCCAGTACTTC.

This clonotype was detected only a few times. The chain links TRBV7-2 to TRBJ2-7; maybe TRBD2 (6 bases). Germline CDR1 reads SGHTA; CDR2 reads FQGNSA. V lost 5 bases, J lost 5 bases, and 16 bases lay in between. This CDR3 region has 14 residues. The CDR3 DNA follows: TGTGCCAGCAGCGCGGGACCGGAGCTCCACGAGCAGTACTTC. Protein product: CASSAGPELHEQYF.

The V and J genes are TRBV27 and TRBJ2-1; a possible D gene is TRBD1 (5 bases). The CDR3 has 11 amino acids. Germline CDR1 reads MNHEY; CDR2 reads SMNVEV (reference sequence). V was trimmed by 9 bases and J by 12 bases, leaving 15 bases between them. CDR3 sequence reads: CASLSVGRQFF. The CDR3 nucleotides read TGTGCCAGTTTATCCGTGGGGCGGCAGTTCTTC.

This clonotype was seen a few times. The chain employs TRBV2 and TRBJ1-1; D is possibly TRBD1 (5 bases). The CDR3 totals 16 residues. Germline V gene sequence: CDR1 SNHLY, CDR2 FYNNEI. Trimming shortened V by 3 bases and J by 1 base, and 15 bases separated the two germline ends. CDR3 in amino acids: CASSETGTGKNTEAFF. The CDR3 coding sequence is TGTGCCAGCAGTGAGACCGGGACGGGCAAGAACACTGAAGCTTTCTTT.

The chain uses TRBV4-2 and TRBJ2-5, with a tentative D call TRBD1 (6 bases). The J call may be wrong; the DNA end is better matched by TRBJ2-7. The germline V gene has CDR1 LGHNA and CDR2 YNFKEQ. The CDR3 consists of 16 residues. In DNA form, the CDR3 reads TGTGCCAGCAGCGCCCGCAGGACAGTAAACTCCTACGAGCAGTACTTC. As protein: CASSARRTVNSYEQYF.

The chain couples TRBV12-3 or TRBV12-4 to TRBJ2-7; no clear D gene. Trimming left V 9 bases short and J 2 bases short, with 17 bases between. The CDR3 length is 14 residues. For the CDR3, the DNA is TGTGCCAGTAGTCCTCCTCGGGTCGCCTACGAGCAGTACTTC. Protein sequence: CASSPPRVAYEQYF.

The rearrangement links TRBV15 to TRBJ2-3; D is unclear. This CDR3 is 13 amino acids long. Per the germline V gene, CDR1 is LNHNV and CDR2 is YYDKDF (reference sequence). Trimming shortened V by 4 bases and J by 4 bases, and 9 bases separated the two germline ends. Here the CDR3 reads CATSTEPPDTQYF. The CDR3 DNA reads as TGTGCCACCAGCACCGAACCGCCAGATACGCAGTATTTT.

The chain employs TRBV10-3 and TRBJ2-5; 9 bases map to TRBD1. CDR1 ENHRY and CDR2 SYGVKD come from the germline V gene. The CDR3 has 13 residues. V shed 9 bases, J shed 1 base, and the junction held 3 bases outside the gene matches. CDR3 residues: CAIWTGAQETQYF. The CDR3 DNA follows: TGTGCCATTTGGACAGGGGCCCAAGAGACCCAGTACTTC.

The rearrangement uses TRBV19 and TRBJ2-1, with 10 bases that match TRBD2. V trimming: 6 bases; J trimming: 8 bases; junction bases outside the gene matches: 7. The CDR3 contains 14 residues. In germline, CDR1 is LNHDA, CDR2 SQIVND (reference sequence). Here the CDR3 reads CASREAGGPHEQFF. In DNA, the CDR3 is TGTGCCAGTAGAGAAGCGGGAGGGCCCCATGAGCAGTTCTTC.

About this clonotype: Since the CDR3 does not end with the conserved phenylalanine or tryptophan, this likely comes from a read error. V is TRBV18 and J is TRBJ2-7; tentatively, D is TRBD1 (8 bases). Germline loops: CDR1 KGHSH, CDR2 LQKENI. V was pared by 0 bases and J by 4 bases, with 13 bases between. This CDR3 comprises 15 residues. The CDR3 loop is CASSPPGQGGYEQYL. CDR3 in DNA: TGTGCCAGCTCACCACCCGGACAGGGAGGGTACGAGCAGTACCTC.